This T cell receptor beta chain was captured in a study of cytomegalovirus exposure and HLA in healthy donors. Researchers ran the PCR with 60 Vbeta and 13 Jbeta primers. Here immunoSEQ multiplex PCR was the method, and the copy in TCRdb shows in-frame clones only, minus some. The data show 140,000 to 150,000 clones, 73% seen once. The CDR3 has 14 residues. Sequenced input: PBMCs. The clonotype comes from a young woman in good health and CMV-seronegative. The chain employs TRBV21-1 and TRBJ1-5. TRBV21-1 corresponds to a pseudogene. CDR3 residues: CASSYRGGDQPQHF. The CDR3 DNA sequence: TGTGCCAGCAGCTACCGAGGGGGGGATCAGCCCCAGCATTTT.